Listed below are T cell receptor beta chains from one sample, sequenced in a study of cytomegalovirus exposure and HLA in healthy donors. Generated by immunoSEQ multiplex PCR, the TCRdb table keeps only in-frame clones and is missing some. The data contain approximately 160,000 clones, 77% of them singletons. The sequenced sample consisted of PBMCs. These TCRs come from a woman aged 40 to 50 in good health and CMV-seropositive. Both conserved end residues are part of each CDR3. The D gene is left open where the match is weak. The size entry is marked missing in some rows and otherwise reads once, few, many or a size class.

j_gene | abundance | d_gene | v_gene | CDR3aa | CDR3nt
TRBJ2-1 | NA | NA | TRBV18 | CASSPPSESYNEQFF | TGTGCCAGCTCACCCCCTAGCGAATCCTACAATGAGCAGTTCTTC
TRBJ1-1 | few | NA | TRBV28 | CASSPRTREAFF | TGTGCCAGCAGTCCCCGGACTAGGGAAGCTTTCTTT
TRBJ1-2 | NA | TRBD1 | TRBV6-5 | CASSYSRAGGYGYTF | TGTGCCAGCAGTTACTCGAGGGCAGGGGGCTATGGCTACACCTTC
TRBJ1-2 | NA | TRBD1 | TRBV19 | CASSRPGQGNYGYTF | TGTGCCAGTAGTAGACCTGGACAGGGTAACTATGGCTACACCTTC
TRBJ1-6 | NA | NA | TRBV5-1 | CASSLVVGGNSPLHF | TGCGCCAGCAGCTTGGTGGTGGGAGGCAATTCACCCCTCCACTTT
TRBJ1-3 | NA | TRBD1 | TRBV7-2 | CASSPRGTSGNTIYF | TGTGCCAGCAGCCCCAGGGGGACCTCTGGAAACACCATATATTTT
TRBJ2-1 | NA | NA | TRBV27 | CASSLQGPYNEQFF | TGTGCCAGCAGTTTACAGGGTCCCTACAATGAGCAGTTCTTC
TRBJ2-1 | NA | TRBD1 | TRBV11-3 | CASSTSQGDEQFF | TGTGCCAGCAGCACCTCTCAGGGGGATGAGCAGTTCTTC
TRBJ2-5 | NA | NA | TRBV21-1 | CASSSGPPNQETQYF | TGTGCCAGCAGCTCAGGGCCACCAAACCAAGAGACCCAGTACTTC
TRBJ1-1 | NA | NA | TRBV30 | CAWTHPWRDNTEAFF | TGTGCCTGGACCCACCCGTGGCGGGATAACACTGAAGCTTTCTTT
TRBJ2-7 | NA | NA | TRBV28 | CASSLRGGSGQYF | TGTGCCAGCAGTTTACGAGGAGGGTCAGGGCAGTACTTC
TRBJ1-2 | NA | TRBD1 | TRBV4-3 | CASSQEDRQGSGGYTF | TGCGCCAGCAGCCAAGAAGATCGACAGGGAAGTGGCGGCTACACCTTC
TRBJ2-5 | NA | TRBD2 | TRBV5-1 | CASGGLAGGRQETQYF | TGCGCCAGCGGCGGACTAGCGGGGGGGCGACAAGAGACCCAGTACTTC
TRBJ2-7 | NA | NA | TRBV29-1 | CSVTTNYEQYF | TGCAGCGTTACAACTAACTACGAGCAGTACTTC
TRBJ2-7 | NA | NA | TRBV19 | CASSIDGIYEQYF | TGTGCCAGTAGTATAGACGGTATCTACGAGCAGTACTTC
TRBJ2-1 | NA | TRBD2 | TRBV2 | CASSDSGASYNEQFF | TGTGCCAGCAGTGATAGCGGGGCGTCCTACAATGAGCAGTTCTTC
TRBJ1-2 | NA | TRBD1 | TRBV5-4 | CASSETTGVGYTF | TGTGCCAGCAGCGAGACGACAGGGGTTGGCTACACCTTC
TRBJ2-5 | NA | TRBD2 | TRBV4-2 | CASSPGGSGFVQETQYF | TGTGCCAGCAGCCCCGGTGGTAGCGGGTTCGTCCAAGAGACCCAGTACTTC
TRBJ2-7 | NA | NA | TRBV7-2 | CASSLSSAEYYEQYF | TGTGCCAGCAGCTTATCGAGCGCAGAGTACTACGAGCAGTACTTC
TRBJ1-6 | few | TRBD1 | TRBV6-5 | CASSSTGDSYNSPLHF | TGTGCCAGCAGTTCCACAGGGGACTCCTATAATTCACCCCTCCACTTT
TRBJ2-5 | NA | TRBD2 | TRBV6-5 | CASSRTSEQETQYF | TGTGCCAGCAGTCGGACTAGCGAGCAAGAGACCCAGTACTTC
TRBJ2-5 | NA | NA | TRBV30 | CAWMWGLGETQYF | TGTGCCTGGATGTGGGGCCTAGGGGAGACCCAGTACTTC
TRBJ2-3 | NA | NA | TRBV4-3 | CASSQGSSVDTQYF | TGCGCCAGCAGCCAGGGGTCTAGCGTGGATACGCAGTATTTT
TRBJ1-6 | NA | NA | TRBV28 | CASSLLNSPLHF | TGTGCCAGCAGCCTCCTGAATTCACCCCTCCACTTT
TRBJ2-5 | NA | NA | TRBV23-1 | CASSPPSAGRITSQETQYF | TGCGCCAGCAGTCCCCCTAGTGCGGGACGGATTACGAGCCAAGAGACCCAGTACTTC
TRBJ2-5 | NA | NA | TRBV23-1 | CASSQSPGRETQYF | TGCGCCAGCAGTCAATCGCCCGGGAGAGAGACCCAGTACTTC
TRBJ1-1 | NA | NA | TRBV11-2 | CASSLVDPVTEAFF | TGTGCCAGCAGCTTAGTCGATCCGGTCACTGAAGCTTTCTTT
TRBJ2-5 | NA | TRBD2 | TRBV7-6 | CASSLRAGGDAGETQYF | TGTGCCAGCAGCTTAAGGGCGGGAGGGGATGCGGGAGAGACCCAGTACTTC
TRBJ1-5 | NA | NA | TRBV6-4 | CASRQGYNQPQHF | TGTGCCAGCAGGCAGGGTTACAATCAGCCCCAGCATTTT
TRBJ1-5 | NA | TRBD1 | TRBV6-6 | CASSQGQGAHQPQHF | TGTGCCAGCAGTCAAGGACAGGGGGCGCATCAGCCCCAGCATTTT
TRBJ2-3 | NA | NA | TRBV29-1 | CSVDGRGRADTQYF | TGCAGCGTTGATGGACGGGGAAGGGCAGATACGCAGTATTTT
TRBJ2-1 | NA | NA | TRBV30 | CAWSKGHEQFF | TGTGCCTGGAGTAAGGGGCATGAGCAGTTCTTC